Presented here are 24 T cell receptor beta chains from one specimen sequenced in a study of STAT3 mutations in large granular lymphocyte leukemia. Study results and caveats: At least one immunodominant TCR beta clonotype appeared in every T-cell large granular lymphocyte leukemia patient.

These TCRs are of unknown antigen specificity. The protocol was immunoSEQ multiplex PCR, while the TCRdb copy is restricted to in-frame clones and leaves out a portion. The table records some 27,000 clones, around three quarters of them present only once. The specimen sequenced was peripheral blood mononuclear cells. The receptor source for this set is a woman aged 50 to 65 with T-cell large granular lymphocyte leukemia. Some clones in this sample may be carry-over from other donors' samples.

The rearrangement uses TRBV7-9 and TRBJ2-3, with D tentatively TRBD2 (6 bases). V lost 5 bases and J 3 bases, leaving 12 bases between the germline ends. Germline-derived CDR1 and CDR2 are SEHNR and FQNEAQ (reference sequence). CDR3 size: 14 residues. As DNA, the CDR3 is TGTGCCAGCAGCCTCTCCGGGGGAACAGATACGCAGTATTTT. Protein sequence: CASSLSGGTDTQYF. Drawing the rest from reference TRBV7-9 and TRBJ2-3, the complete variable domain is DTGVSQNPRHKITKRGQNVTFRCDPISEHNRLYWYRQTLGQGPEFLTYFQNEAQLEKSRLLSDRFSAERPKGSFSTLEIQRTEQGDSAMYLCASSLSGGTDTQYFGPGTRLTVL.

Worth noting for this clone: The junction and the germline gene differ at one end; a read error may be behind it. J is TRBJ1-5 and V is TRBV7-7; D gene ambiguous. CDR1 SSHAT and CDR2 FNYEAQ come from the germline V gene (reference sequence). This CDR3 has 13 residues. The CDR3 spells CASSYGPHQPQHF. The CDR3 bases are TGTGCTAGCAGCTACGGACCACATCAGCCCCAGCATTTT.

The J gene is TRBJ1-2, the V gene TRBV27; possibly TRBD1 for D (5 bases). CDR1 is MNHEY and CDR2 is SMNVEV in the germline V gene (reference sequence). The CDR3 length is 14 residues. V shed 2 bases and J shed 4 bases, with 11 bases lying between them. Here the CDR3 DNA reads TGTGCCAGCAGTTTACAGGGTACAGTCTATGGCTACACCTTC. It encodes CASSLQGTVYGYTF.

The chain combines TRBV28 with TRBJ1-2; TRBD1 aligns across 7 bases. Germline assignment: CDR1 MDHEN and CDR2 SYDVKM. The CDR3 consists of 13 residues. Trimming cost V 8 bases and J 8 bases; bases outside gene matches: 11. CDR3 sequence reads: CASGSQGFRGYTF. The DNA of the CDR3 is TGTGCCAGCGGATCACAGGGGTTTAGGGGCTACACCTTC.

This clone was seen a few times. The chain couples TRBV2 to TRBJ1-2; D unresolved. This CDR3 has 13 amino acids. Germline loops: CDR1 SNHLY, CDR2 FYNNEI. V was cut by 3 bases and J by 7 bases, with 12 bases left in between. As DNA, the CDR3 is TGTGCCAGCAGTGATAGCAGTTTGGCTGGCTACACCTTC. Amino acid sequence: CASSDSSLAGYTF.

The V call is TRBV5-1, the J call TRBJ1-1; 7 positions match TRBD1. Looked up from germline, CDR1 is SGHRS and CDR2 is YFSETQ. J lost 0 bases, V lost 3 bases, and 5 bases had no gene match. The CDR3 extends over 15 amino acids. CDR3 coding DNA: TGCGCCAGCAGCTCAGGGGGGAGCATGAACACTGAAGCTTTCTTT. Encoded protein: CASSSGGSMNTEAFF.

The chain combines TRBV18 with TRBJ1-2; D is undetermined. This CDR3 has 13 residues. Trimming left V 1 base short and J 4 bases short, with 7 bases between. CDR1 is KGHSH, CDR2 LQKENI, per germline. The CDR3 nucleotides read TGTGCCAGCTCACCACTAGATTCCTATGGCTACACCTTC. It is translated as CASSPLDSYGYTF.

This clone came up once. The V and J genes are TRBV28 and TRBJ2-7; 7 bases line up with TRBD1. This CDR3 is built from 15 residues. J was trimmed by 3 bases and V by 5 bases; bases with no gene match: 10. The germline gives CDR1 MDHEN, CDR2 SYDVKM. The CDR3, as DNA: TGTGCCAGCAGTCTATCCGGGACAGCACTCTACGAGCAGTACTTC. Protein sequence: CASSLSGTALYEQYF.

The rearrangement links TRBV19 to TRBJ2-1; the D gene is possibly TRBD2 (6 bases). Trimming left V 3 bases short and J 9 bases short, with 15 bases between. The CDR3 runs 14 residues. The germline V gene encodes CDR1 LNHDA and CDR2 SQIVND (reference sequence). CDR3 sequence: CASSMGYVGGEQFF. The CDR3 DNA is TGTGCCAGTAGTATGGGGTACGTGGGGGGTGAGCAGTTCTTC.

The chain couples TRBV5-1 to TRBJ1-2; D perhaps matches TRBD1 (6 bases). The CDR3 is 14 amino acids. The V end was cut by 1 base, the J end by 6 bases, with 13 bases between. The germline V gene has CDR1 SGHRS and CDR2 YFSETQ. CDR3 DNA sequence: TGCGCCAGCAGCTTGACGGGGGCGCAGGATGGCTACACCTTC. It encodes CASSLTGAQDGYTF.

This sequence joins TRBV7-2 and TRBJ2-6, with 9 bases aligning to TRBD1. This CDR3 has 18 amino acids. Germline loops: CDR1 SGHTA, CDR2 FQGNSA. V trimming: 1 base; J trimming: 4 bases; junction bases outside the gene matches: 8. The chain's CDR3 is CASSLGPQGARGANVLTF. Here the CDR3 DNA reads TGTGCCAGCAGCTTAGGTCCACAGGGGGCGCGCGGGGCCAACGTCCTGACTTTC. Drawing the rest from reference TRBV7-2 and TRBJ2-6, the complete variable domain is GAGVSQSPSNKVTEKGKDVELRCDPISGHTALYWYRQSLGQGLEFLIYFQGNSAPDKSGLPSDRFSAERTGGSVSTLTIQRTQQEDSAVYLCASSLGPQGARGANVLTFGAGSRLTVL.

This clone has just a few counts. The chain couples TRBV25-1 to TRBJ1-5, with a possible D match to TRBD1 (6 bases). Germline CDR1 MGHDK, CDR2 SYGVNS. V was pared by 4 bases and J by 1 base, with 8 bases between. The CDR3 spans 14 residues. The CDR3 protein is CASSVTGSNQPQHF. CDR3 nucleotides: TGTGCCAGCAGTGTTACAGGGAGCAATCAGCCCCAGCATTTT.

V is TRBV30 and J is TRBJ1-5; D is possibly TRBD1 (6 bases). Germline loops: CDR1 GTSNPN, CDR2 SVGIG (reference sequence). V dropped 2 bases and J dropped 0 bases, with 11 bases sitting between them. The CDR3 runs 15 residues. This CDR3 is CAWSKGGNSNQPQHF. The DNA for the CDR3 is TGTGCCTGGAGTAAAGGGGGAAATAGCAATCAGCCCCAGCATTTT.

The rearrangement links TRBV20-1 to TRBJ1-5, with D uncertain. V lost 6 bases and J lost 4, with 4 bases in between. Germline CDR1 reads DFQATT; CDR2 reads SNEGSKA (reference sequence). This CDR3 contains 10 residues. The CDR3 protein is CSAGNQPQHF. The CDR3 nucleotides read TGCAGTGCGGGGAATCAGCCCCAGCATTTT.

This clone was recorded only once. DNA for the CDR3: TGCAGCGCCCTGCAGGGGGCTGGTGAAAAACTGTTTTTT. It yields the protein CSALQGAGEKLFF. V gene TRBV29-1 combines with J gene TRBJ1-4; 8 bases are shared with TRBD1. CDR3 length: 13 residues. Germline V gives CDR1 SQVTM, CDR2 ANQGSEA. V dropped 7 bases and J dropped 7; count of bases not matched to a gene: 8.

This clone was counted a single time. The J gene is TRBJ2-5, the V gene TRBV19; 7 bases align to TRBD1. This CDR3 has 14 residues. Germline V CDR1 and CDR2: LNHDA, SQIVND (reference sequence). V was pared by 4 bases and J by 4 bases, with 6 bases of the junction left unmatched. The CDR3 protein is CASSRHRGGETQYF. The CDR3 DNA reads TGTGCCAGTAGTAGACACAGGGGCGGAGAGACCCAGTACTTC.

This clone turned up a few times. V usage is TRBV2 and J usage is TRBJ2-7, with 11 bases lining up with TRBD2. CDR3 size: 15 residues. Germline trimming cut 3 bases from V and 2 bases from J; bases unmatched to any gene: 3. Germline loops: CDR1 SNHLY, CDR2 FYNNEI. The CDR3 loop is CASSEGTSGTYEQYF. CDR3 nucleotide sequence: TGTGCCAGCAGTGAGGGGACTAGCGGAACCTACGAGCAGTACTTC.

This chain links TRBV23-1 with TRBJ2-7; 7 bases align to TRBD2. TRBV23-1 is noted as an ORF with a role that remains uncertain. Trimming removed 6 bases from V and 2 bases from J; junction bases left unmatched: 1. The length of the CDR3 is 12 residues. CDR3 loop: CASSGRTYEQYF. CDR3 DNA sequence: TGCGCCAGCAGCGGGAGGACCTACGAGCAGTACTTC.

V and J are TRBV9 and TRBJ1-2; no firm D call. This CDR3 is 15 amino acids long. Trimming took off 4 bases at V and 6 bases at J, with 19 bases between the two ends. Germline V lookup: CDR1 SGDLS, CDR2 YYNGEE. The CDR3 nucleotides are TGTGCCAGCAGCCGTAAATTACGGGAGGTGAATGGCTACACCTTC. Translating it yields CASSRKLREVNGYTF.

V gene TRBV19 combines with J gene TRBJ1-5; no clear D. Per germline, CDR1 LNHDA and CDR2 SQIVND (reference sequence). The CDR3 loop spans 14 amino acids. V lost 9 bases, J lost 5 bases, and 17 bases lay in between. CDR3 residues: CARYDNPTDQPQHF. DNA of the CDR3: TGTGCCAGGTATGACAATCCCACCGATCAGCCCCAGCATTTT.

The V call is TRBV28, the J call TRBJ1-1; no clear D gene. Germline V CDR1 and CDR2: MDHEN, SYDVKM. Trimming took 6 bases from V and 8 from J, leaving 7 bases between them. The CDR3 spans 10 residues. The CDR3: CASRRTEAFF. The CDR3 bases are TGTGCCAGCAGACGTACCGAAGCTTTCTTT.

The V gene is TRBV28, the J gene TRBJ2-7, with 7 bases fitting TRBD2. Trimming removed 3 bases from V and 3 bases from J; junction bases left unmatched: 5. Germline V CDR1 and CDR2: MDHEN, SYDVKM. The CDR3 consists of 14 residues. The CDR3 DNA reads as TGTGCCAGCAGTTTGGTAGCGGGCCACTACGAGCAGTACTTC. It encodes CASSLVAGHYEQYF.

On this clone itself: A junction end diverges from the germline sequence, so it may reflect a read error. The chain links TRBV7-9 to TRBJ1-1; no clear D. Germline-derived CDR1 and CDR2 are SEHNR and FQNEAQ (reference sequence). The CDR3 extends over 12 amino acids. CDR3: CASSLSDTEAFF. CDR3 DNA sequence: TGTGCCAGCAGCTTATCAGACACCGAAGCTTTCTTT.

The chain employs TRBV11-3 and TRBJ2-1; 11 bases fit TRBD2. V lost 2 bases and J lost 0; bases outside the gene matches: 0. This CDR3 region has 16 residues. Germline loops: CDR1 SGHNT, CDR2 YENEEA. CDR3 DNA sequence: TGTGCCAGCAGCTTAACTAGCGGGAGCTCCTACAATGAGCAGTTCTTC. It encodes CASSLTSGSSYNEQFF.